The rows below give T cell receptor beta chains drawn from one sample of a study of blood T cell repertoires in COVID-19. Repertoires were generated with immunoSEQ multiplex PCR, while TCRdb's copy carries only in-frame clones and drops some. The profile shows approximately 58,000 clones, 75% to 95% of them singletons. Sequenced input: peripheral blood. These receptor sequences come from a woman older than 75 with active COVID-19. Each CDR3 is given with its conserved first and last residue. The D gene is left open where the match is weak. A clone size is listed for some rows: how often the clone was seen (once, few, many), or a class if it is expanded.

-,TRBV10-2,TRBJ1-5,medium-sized,CASSESPGNSNQPQHF,TGCGCCAGCAGTGAGTCGCCCGGGAATAGCAATCAGCCCCAGCATTTT
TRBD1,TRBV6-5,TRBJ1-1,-,CASSPTGAVNTEAFF,TGTGCCAGCAGTCCGACAGGGGCGGTGAACACTGAAGCTTTCTTT
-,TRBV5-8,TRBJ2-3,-,CASSSGLAWGPDTQYF,TGTGCCAGCAGCTCTGGTTTAGCCTGGGGCCCAGATACGCAGTATTTT
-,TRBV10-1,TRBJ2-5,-,CASSESSLSEGPQETQYF,TGCGCCAGCAGTGAGTCGTCATTAAGCGAGGGTCCCCAAGAGACCCAGTACTTC
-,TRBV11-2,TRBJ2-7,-,CASSYGVGYEQYF,TGTGCCAGCAGCTATGGAGTCGGGTACGAGCAGTACTTC
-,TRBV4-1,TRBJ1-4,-,CASSIYAGGLGEKLFF,TGCGCCAGCAGTATTTATGCGGGCGGGCTTGGCGAAAAACTGTTTTTT
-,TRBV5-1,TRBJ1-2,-,CASSSGGGDVYGYTF,TGCGCCAGCAGCTCAGGCGGGGGCGACGTCTATGGCTACACCTTC
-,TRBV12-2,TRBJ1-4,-,CASRYGQGATNEKLFF,TGTGCAAGTCGCTACGGACAGGGGGCAACTAATGAAAAACTGTTTTTT
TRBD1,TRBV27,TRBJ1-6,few,CASSLGTASNSPLHF,TGTGCCAGCAGTTTAGGGACAGCTAGTAATTCACCCCTCCACTTT
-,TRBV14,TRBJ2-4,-,CASSQGPLNYAATNALLAKNIQYF,TGTGCCAGCAGCCAAGGACCATTGAATTACGCGGCTACAAATGCTTTACTAGCCAAAAACATTCAGTACTTC
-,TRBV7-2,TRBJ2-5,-,CASSLAGSGLRFQETQYF,TGTGCCAGCAGCTTAGCGGGCTCTGGGCTGAGATTCCAAGAGACCCAGTACTTC
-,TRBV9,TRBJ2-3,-,CASAVSPGGTQYF,TGTGCCAGCGCGGTCTCCCCGGGTGGTACGCAGTATTTT
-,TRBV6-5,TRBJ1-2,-,CASKTGGKGYTF,TGTGCCAGCAAGACAGGAGGCAAGGGCTACACCTTC
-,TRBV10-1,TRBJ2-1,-,CASSDSGRGLYNEQFF,TGCGCCAGCAGTGATTCGGGCAGGGGCTTGTACAATGAGCAGTTCTTC
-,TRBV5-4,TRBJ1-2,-,CASSLEDSSRGYTF,TGTGCCAGCAGCTTGGAGGACAGTTCAAGGGGCTACACCTTC
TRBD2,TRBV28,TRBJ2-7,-,CASSGWERDSYEQYF,TGTGCCAGCAGCGGCTGGGAGCGGGACTCCTACGAGCAGTACTTC
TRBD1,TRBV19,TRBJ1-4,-,CASSIGRGPNEKLFF,TGTGCCAGTAGTATAGGGAGGGGGCCTAATGAAAAACTGTTTTTT
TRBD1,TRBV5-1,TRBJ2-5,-,CASSPDREEETQYF,TGCGCCAGCAGCCCGGACAGGGAAGAAGAGACCCAGTACTTC
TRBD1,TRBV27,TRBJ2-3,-,CASSGTGTDTQYF,TGTGCCAGCAGTGGGACAGGCACAGATACGCAGTATTTT
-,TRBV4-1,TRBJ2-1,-,CASSQVLLRVASDYNEQFF,TGCGCCAGCAGCCAGGTCCTCCTTCGGGTAGCGTCCGATTACAATGAGCAGTTCTTC
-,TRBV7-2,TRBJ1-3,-,CASSLGILRNTIYF,TGTGCCAGCAGCTTAGGAATTCTACGAAACACCATATATTTT
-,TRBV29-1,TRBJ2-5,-,CSARHGQETQYF,TGCAGCGCAAGACATGGGCAAGAGACCCAGTACTTC
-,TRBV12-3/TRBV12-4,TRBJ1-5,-,CASSYHSNQPQHF,TGTGCCAGCAGTTATCATAGCAATCAGCCCCAGCATTTT
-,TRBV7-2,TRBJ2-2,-,CASSPVGGANTGELFF,TGTGCCAGCAGCCCAGTCGGGGGAGCGAACACCGGGGAGCTGTTTTTT
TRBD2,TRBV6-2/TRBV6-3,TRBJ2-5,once,CASSYDLGLAGVETQYF,TGTGCCAGCAGTTACGACCTTGGACTAGCGGGAGTGGAGACCCAGTACTTC
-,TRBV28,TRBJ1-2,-,CASAGQGGYGYTF,TGTGCCAGCGCGGGGCAGGGAGGGTATGGCTACACCTTC
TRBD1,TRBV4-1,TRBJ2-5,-,CASSQTGKETQYF,TGCGCCAGCAGCCAGACAGGGAAAGAGACCCAGTACTTC
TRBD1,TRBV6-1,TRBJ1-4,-,CASSDQGAGNEKLFF,TGTGCCAGCAGTGACCAGGGGGCAGGGAATGAAAAACTGTTTTTT
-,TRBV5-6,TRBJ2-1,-,CASSSRGRGALGNEQFF,TGTGCCAGCAGCTCCCGGGGCAGGGGTGCTTTGGGGAATGAGCAGTTCTTC
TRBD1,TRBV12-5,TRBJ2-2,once,CASALDRGYTGELFF,TGTGCTAGTGCTCTGGACAGGGGGTATACCGGGGAGCTGTTTTTT
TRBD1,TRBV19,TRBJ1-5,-,CASSSTGLQPQHF,TGTGCCAGTAGCTCGACAGGGTTACAGCCCCAGCATTTT
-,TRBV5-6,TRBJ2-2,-,CASSYGGTNTGELFF,TGTGCCAGCAGCTATGGCGGGACCAACACCGGGGAGCTGTTTTTT
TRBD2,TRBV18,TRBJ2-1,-,CASSPAGGTYNEQFF,TGTGCCAGCTCACCGGCGGGGGGTACCTACAATGAGCAGTTCTTC
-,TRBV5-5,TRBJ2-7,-,CASSLGQGSYEQYF,TGTGCCAGCAGCTTGGGGCAGGGCTCCTACGAGCAGTACTTC
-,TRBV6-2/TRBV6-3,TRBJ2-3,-,CASSYVARTQYF,TGTGCCAGCAGTTACGTGGCCCGTACGCAGTATTTT
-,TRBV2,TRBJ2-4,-,CASSSEASWDKNIQYF,TGTGCCAGCAGTTCTGAGGCTAGCTGGGACAAAAACATTCAGTACTTC
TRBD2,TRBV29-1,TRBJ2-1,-,CSVEGGGPARQFF,TGCAGCGTTGAGGGGGGAGGGCCGGCGAGGCAGTTCTTC
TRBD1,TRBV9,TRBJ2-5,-,CASSTGDRATETQYF,TGTGCCAGCAGCACAGGGGACAGGGCCACAGAGACCCAGTACTTC
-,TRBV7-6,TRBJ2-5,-,CASSLETGGETQYF,TGTGCCAGCAGCTTAGAAACGGGTGGGGAGACCCAGTACTTC
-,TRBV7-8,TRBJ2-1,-,CASALDRYNEQFF,TGTGCCAGCGCGCTTGACAGATACAATGAGCAGTTCTTC
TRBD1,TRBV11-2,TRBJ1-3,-,CASSLGGAGGSGNTIYF,TGTGCCAGCAGCTTAGGAGGCGCAGGGGGCTCCGGAAACACCATATATTTT
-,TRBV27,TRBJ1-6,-,CASSLSMTGYNSPLHF,TGTGCCAGCAGTTTATCCATGACGGGATATAATTCACCCCTCCACTTT
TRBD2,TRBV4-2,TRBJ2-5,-,CASSPPGGLAGGQETQYF,TGTGCCAGCAGCCCCCCCGGGGGACTAGCGGGGGGCCAAGAGACCCAGTACTTC
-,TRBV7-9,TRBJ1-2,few,CASSLAGAHGYTF,TGTGCCAGCAGCTTAGCAGGGGCACATGGCTACACCTTC
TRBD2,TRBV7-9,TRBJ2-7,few,CASSSWTSSYEQYF,TGTGCCAGCAGCTCATGGACTAGCAGCTACGAGCAGTACTTC
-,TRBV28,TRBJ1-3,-,CASSTTVVSGNTIYF,TGTGCCAGCAGTACGACAGTAGTCTCTGGAAACACCATATATTTT
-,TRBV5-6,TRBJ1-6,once,CASSLLAGKDNSPLHF,TGTGCCAGCAGCTTATTGGCAGGGAAGGATAATTCACCCCTCCACTTT
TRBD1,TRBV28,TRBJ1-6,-,CASSFNGFGQGYNSPLHF,TGTGCCAGCAGTTTTAATGGTTTTGGACAGGGTTATAATTCACCCCTCCACTTT
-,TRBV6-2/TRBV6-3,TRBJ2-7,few,CASSYAQTSSYEQYF,TGTGCCAGCAGTTACGCACAGACCAGCTCCTACGAGCAGTACTTC
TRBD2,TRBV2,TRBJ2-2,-,CASRGGPYAGELFF,TGTGCCAGCAGGGGAGGGCCGTATGCCGGGGAGCTGTTTTTT